This paragraph reports one TCR beta chain. Its antigen remains unidentified. Expressed TCRB transcripts were sequenced because the entire RNA isolate underwent reverse transcription. Data came from immunoSEQ multiplex PCR; TCRdb stores just in-frame clones and leaves some out. In the table there are around 500,000 clones, 30% of which are singletons. This entry belongs to a study of beta chain features in type 1 diabetes. Overall study: Over 85,000,000 sorted cells were examined across all samples.

Cell sorting via CD45RO/CCR7/CD25/CD127/CD95/CD27 was performed to obtain CD4+ naive, central memory, regulatory and stem cell-like memory cells. Study-wide points: Type 1 diabetes patients had moderately but significantly shorter TCRB CDR3s in all four CD4+ subsets. More deletions and fewer insertions at VDJ junctions were seen in type 1 diabetes patients.

There are 16 residues in the CDR3. V shed 4 bases and J shed 0 bases, with 17 bases lying between them. CDR1 is SQVTM, CDR2 ANQGSEA, per germline. The rearrangement links TRBV29-1 to TRBJ2-3, with D tentatively TRBD1 or TRBD2 (5 bases each). Sequencing used naive CD4+ T cells from blood. This clonotype was sampled from a young man in good health. CDR3 nucleotide sequence: TGCAGCGTTGGCCCCCCTGGGGGACGGAGCACAGATACGCAGTATTTT. It encodes CSVGPPGGRSTDTQYF.